A single sample gave rise to the 26 T cell receptor beta chains below, sequenced in a study of shared clonotypes between healthy human individuals. Some clones are missing from TCRdb's copy, which holds only in-frame ones; the method was immunoSEQ multiplex PCR. Among about 490,000 clones listed, around 80% were seen once. The specimen was PBMCs. The origin of the receptors is a woman aged 40 to 50 in good health. Some clones in this sample may be carry-over from other donors' samples.

This clone appeared many times. The chain joins TRBV18 to TRBJ1-1, with D hard to call. The CDR3 length is 15 residues. Between the trimmed V and J ends, which lost 2 bases and 5 bases, there was a span of 15 bases. From germline, CDR1 is KGHSH and CDR2 LQKENI. This chain's CDR3 is CASSPREIAATEAFF. CDR3 nucleotide sequence: TGTGCCAGCTCACCAAGGGAGATCGCCGCTACTGAAGCTTTCTTT.

As concerns this clone: Just one base apart from a much larger clone, this may be a read error. This CDR3 reads CASSEGNTEAFF. The CDR3 bases are TGTGCCAGCAGTGAAGGGAACACTGAAGCTTTCTTT. The chain has TRBV2 and TRBJ1-1; the D is unclear. Germline loops: CDR1 SNHLY, CDR2 FYNNEI. V was cut by 1 base and J by 1 base, with 1 base left in between. The CDR3 is 12 residues long.

On this clone itself: A clone one base away is much larger, so this may be a read error. Within the sample, other DNA sequences also encode this same CDR3. The chain combines TRBV9 with TRBJ1-2; 9 bases map to TRBD1. Germline values: CDR1 SGDLS, CDR2 YYNGEE. There are 15 residues in the CDR3. In DNA form, the CDR3 reads TGTGCCAGCAGCTTAACCGGGACAGGGATCTATGGCTACACCTTT. Translated: CASSLTGTGIYGYTF.

The chain recombines TRBV7-9 with TRBJ2-7, with D possibly matching TRBD1 (6 bases). Germline V CDR1 and CDR2: SEHNR, FQNEAQ (reference sequence). This CDR3 spans 14 amino acids. Trimming cost V 5 bases and J 3 bases, with 14 bases left between them. CDR3 in DNA: TGTGCCAGCAGCCCTCGGGACACGCGCTACGAGCAGTACTTC. Translated, it gives CASSPRDTRYEQYF.

This clone was detected only once. Because it lacks the conserved phenylalanine or tryptophan at the end, this CDR3 is likely a read error. J is TRBJ1-2 and V is TRBV5-1; D call uncertain. The CDR3 loop spans 12 amino acids. V was trimmed by 0 bases and J by 8 bases, leaving 8 bases between them. CDR1 is SGHRS, CDR2 YFSETQ, per germline. DNA of the CDR3: TGCGCCAGCAGCTTGGAGTACGGCGGCTACACCCTC. Amino acids: CASSLEYGGYTL.

The genes are TRBV5-4 and TRBJ1-1, with 8 nucleotides matching TRBD1. CDR3 size: 14 residues. V lost 0 bases and J lost 7; bases outside the gene matches: 5. The germline gives CDR1 SGHNT, CDR2 YYREEE (reference sequence). In DNA form, the CDR3 reads TGTGCCAGCAGCTTGGATCGGACAGGGCTTGAAGCTTTCTTT. It codes for CASSLDRTGLEAFF.

The gene calls are TRBV13 and TRBJ1-2; D remains unclear. V lost 4 bases to trimming and J lost 1 base, with 10 bases between them. The CDR3 is made up of 14 amino acids. Germline V gene data show CDR1 as PRHDT and CDR2 as FYEKMQ (reference sequence). The CDR3 spells CASSSPPDNYGYTF. CDR3 DNA sequence: TGTGCCAGCAGCTCGCCGCCGGATAACTATGGCTACACCTTC.

This clone turned up a few times. The rearrangement uses TRBV11-3 and TRBJ2-1; D gene uncertain. Looked up from germline, CDR1 is SGHNT and CDR2 is YENEEA. The CDR3 runs to 15 residues. Trimming stripped 1 base from V and 2 bases from J, with 9 bases between. In DNA, the CDR3 is TGTGCCAGCAGCTTAGGGGGATTAACCTACAATGAGCAGTTCTTC. This gives the protein CASSLGGLTYNEQFF.

V gene TRBV5-1 combines with J gene TRBJ1-2; weak D call: TRBD1 (5 bases). V gave up 3 bases and J gave up 4 bases, with 16 bases separating them. The CDR3 contains 15 residues. Germline CDR1 reads SGHRS; CDR2 reads YFSETQ. The CDR3 region has the DNA TGCGCCAGCAGCTCCCGCGGTGGGGCGAGCTATGGCTACACCTTC. It translates to CASSSRGGASYGYTF.

The chain is built from TRBV6-4 and TRBJ2-3, with 11 bases lining up with TRBD2. Germline V gene lookup returns CDR1 MRHNA and CDR2 SNTAGT. V shed 3 bases and J 3 bases; nucleotides not matched to a gene: 5. The length of the CDR3 is 16 residues. The CDR3 loop is CASSETGTSGTDTQYF. The DNA for the CDR3 is TGTGCCAGCAGTGAGACCGGGACTAGCGGAACAGATACGCAGTATTTT.

The V gene is TRBV5-1, the J gene TRBJ2-2; D possibly corresponds to TRBD2 (5 bases). The CDR3 is made up of 14 amino acids. The germline V gene encodes CDR1 SGHRS and CDR2 YFSETQ. The germline V and J ends were trimmed by 2 bases and 7 bases, with 12 bases remaining between them. The DNA of the CDR3 is TGCGCCAGCAGCTTCGGGCAGGAGGTCGGGGAGCTGTTTTTT. Amino acids: CASSFGQEVGELFF.

The gene calls are TRBV28 and TRBJ1-5; TRBD1 might be the D (6 bases). Germline-derived CDR1 and CDR2 are MDHEN and SYDVKM. The CDR3 is 14 amino acids. Trimming pared 3 bases from V and 7 bases from J, leaving 13 bases between. The chain's CDR3 is CASSFPGRGQPQHF. Written as DNA, the CDR3 is TGTGCCAGCAGTTTCCCCGGCAGGGGACAGCCCCAGCATTTT. Drawing the rest from reference TRBV28 and TRBJ1-5, the complete variable domain is DVKVTQSSRYLVKRTGEKVFLECVQDMDHENMFWYRQDPGLGLRLIYFSYDVKMKEKGDIPEGYSVSREKKERFSLILESASTNQTSMYLCASSFPGRGQPQHFGDGTRLSIL.

The chain couples TRBV25-1 to TRBJ2-5; D is possibly TRBD1 (5 bases). The closer fit of TRBJ2-7 to the DNA end suggests the J call may be wrong. The germline CDR1 and CDR2 sequences are MGHDK and SYGVNS. The CDR3 consists of 13 residues. The CDR3 loop is CASTSDGRAEQYF. The CDR3 coding sequence is TGTGCCAGCACCTCCGACGGCAGGGCCGAGCAGTACTTC.

CDR3 nucleotide sequence: TGTGCCAGCAGCCCCGGTAGCGGGAGGGGAGAGACCCAGTACTTC. Residues: CASSPGSGRGETQYF. The J gene is TRBJ2-5, the V gene TRBV7-2, with 11 bases lining up with TRBD2. V was pared by 5 bases and J by 4 bases, with 6 bases of the junction left unmatched. The CDR3 spans 15 residues. Germline CDR1 is SGHTA and CDR2 is FQGNSA.

This rearrangement joins TRBV5-1 to TRBJ2-5, with D unclear. Germline V lookup: CDR1 SGHRS, CDR2 YFSETQ. Trimming shortened V by 4 bases and J by 5 bases, and 9 bases separated the two germline ends. This CDR3 has 12 residues. The CDR3 region is CASSTIGETQYF. The CDR3 nucleotides are TGCGCCAGCAGCACGATTGGGGAGACCCAGTACTTC.

The rearrangement joins TRBV5-1 to TRBJ2-7, with 11 bases matching TRBD2. This CDR3 has 14 amino acids. The germline V gene has CDR1 SGHRS and CDR2 YFSETQ. The trim removed 4 bases at V and 3 bases at J, leaving 3 bases unmatched. CDR3 region: CASSGTSGYYEQYF. The CDR3 bases are TGCGCCAGCAGCGGGACTAGCGGATACTACGAGCAGTACTTC.

The chain recombines TRBV19 with TRBJ2-5; 7 bases match TRBD1. The J call may be incorrect, as the DNA end agrees better with TRBJ2-7. The CDR3 extends over 14 amino acids. CDR1 LNHDA and CDR2 SQIVND come from the germline V gene (reference sequence). The DNA for the CDR3 is TGTGCCACCCACCCGACAGGGATGGGCTACGAGCAGTACTTC. Encoded protein: CATHPTGMGYEQYF.

This sequence joins TRBV5-6 and TRBJ2-1; 13 positions match TRBD2. The V segment lost 3 bases and the J segment 4 bases; nucleotides outside the gene matches: 7. CDR3 length: 17 amino acids. From germline, CDR1 is SGHDT and CDR2 YYEEEE. The chain's CDR3 is CASSWYRGLAGYNEQFF. The CDR3 DNA is TGTGCCAGCAGCTGGTACAGGGGACTAGCGGGGTACAATGAGCAGTTCTTC. The full variable domain, completed using reference TRBV5-6 and TRBJ2-1, is DAGVTQSPTHLIKTRGQQVTLRCSPKSGHDTVSWYQQALGQGPQFIFQYYEEEERQRGNFPDRFSGHQFPNYSSELNVNALLLGDSALYLCASSWYRGLAGYNEQFFGPGTRLTVL.

The chain combines TRBV19 with TRBJ2-1, with 9 bases lining up with TRBD2. The CDR3 spans 14 residues. Germline CDR1 and CDR2: LNHDA and SQIVND (reference sequence). J gave up 2 bases and V 4 bases, and 0 bases lay outside the gene matches. CDR3: CASSSGRAYNEQFF. The CDR3 DNA sequence: TGTGCCAGTAGTAGCGGGAGGGCCTACAATGAGCAGTTCTTC.

The chain links TRBV5-1 to TRBJ2-7; D is undetermined. The V gene's germline CDR1 is SGHRS and CDR2 YFSETQ. Trimming removed 0 bases from V and 6 bases from J, with 16 bases in between. The CDR3 runs 15 residues. CDR3 DNA: TGCGCCAGCAGCTTGGGGGTACTGACGACCTCCGAGCAGTACTTC. It is translated as CASSLGVLTTSEQYF.

The V gene is TRBV4-3, the J gene TRBJ1-2; D might be TRBD1 (6 bases). Trimming removed 2 bases at V and 4 bases at J, with 14 bases between. CDR1 LGHNA and CDR2 YSLEER come from the germline V gene. This CDR3 spans 15 amino acids. The CDR3 DNA reads as TGCGCCAGCAGCCAACACACAGGGACACCCTATGGCTACACCTTC. Translation: CASSQHTGTPYGYTF.

This chain links TRBV27 with TRBJ2-1; 10 nucleotides align to TRBD1. CDR1 and CDR2 (germline): MNHEY, SMNVEV (reference sequence). This CDR3 region has 14 residues. The J segment lost 8 bases and the V segment lost 6 bases, leaving 7 bases of the junction unmatched. The CDR3 region is CASREGTGADEQFF. CDR3 bases: TGTGCCAGCAGAGAGGGGACAGGGGCTGATGAGCAGTTCTTC.

The V call is TRBV5-1, the J call TRBJ1-1; no clear D. The CDR3 consists of 13 residues. Germline V gene sequence: CDR1 SGHRS, CDR2 YFSETQ. The V end was cut by 6 bases, the J end by 0 bases, with 9 bases between. CDR3 protein: CASTDTLNTEAFF. CDR3 nucleotide sequence: TGCGCCAGCACCGACACCCTGAACACTGAAGCTTTCTTT.

The gene calls are TRBV5-1 and TRBJ1-6; a weak D match, TRBD1 (5 bases). The CDR3 length is 13 residues. Trimming shortened V by 4 bases and J by 7 bases, and 9 bases separated the two germline ends. Looked up from germline, CDR1 is SGHRS and CDR2 is YFSETQ. CDR3 amino acids: CASSEGTNSPLHF. CDR3 nucleotide sequence: TGCGCCAGCAGCGAAGGGACGAATTCACCCCTCCACTTT.

This clone was counted a few times. The chain links TRBV4-2 to TRBJ2-1; D is unresolved. This CDR3 contains 17 residues. Germline CDR1 and CDR2: LGHNA and YNFKEQ. Trimming left V 3 bases short and J 3 bases short, with 18 bases between. The CDR3 nucleotides are TGTGCCAGCAGCCAGCAATTGGCTGGATGGGGCTACAATGAGCAGTTCTTC. Its protein is CASSQQLAGWGYNEQFF.

The chain has TRBV27 and TRBJ2-2; D is possibly TRBD1 (5 bases). Trimming removed 8 bases from V and 5 bases from J, with 27 bases in between. CDR1 is MNHEY, CDR2 SMNVEV, per germline (reference sequence). The CDR3 is made up of 18 amino acids. CDR3 in amino acids: CASFGFPSRDLGTGELFF. The CDR3 region has the DNA TGTGCCAGCTTTGGATTCCCTTCCAGGGATTTAGGTACCGGGGAGCTGTTTTTT.